The 6 T cell receptor beta chains listed next were all sequenced from one sample in a study of T cell responses to AZD1222 COVID-19 vaccine. The protocol was immunoSEQ multiplex PCR, while the TCRdb copy is restricted to in-frame clones and leaves out a portion. The sample lists approximately 150,000 clones, roughly 88% seen once, with about 4.3% in the top ten. Specimen: peripheral blood, collected 28 days after the second AZD1222 dose. The receptors derive from an adult who received the AZD1222 COVID-19 vaccine.

The J gene is TRBJ1-2, the V gene TRBV2; D unclear. Germline V gives CDR1 SNHLY, CDR2 FYNNEI. The CDR3 extends over 14 amino acids. Trimming removed 3 bases from V and 4 bases from J, with 12 bases in between. Written as DNA, the CDR3 is TGTGCCAGCAGTGAGGAGGGCCAGAGCTATGGCTACACCTTC. Residues: CASSEEGQSYGYTF.

Turning to this clone: Other DNA sequences in this specimen translate into the identical CDR3. The V gene is TRBV12-3 or TRBV12-4, the J gene TRBJ2-1; no clear D gene. Between the trimmed V and J ends, which lost 1 base and 1 base, there was a span of 2 bases. The CDR3 spans 13 residues. For the CDR3, the DNA is TGTGCCAGCAGTTTAGGGTCCTACAATGAGCAGTTCTTC. It is translated as CASSLGSYNEQFF.

This sequence joins TRBV19 and TRBJ2-6; D uncertain. The germline CDR1 and CDR2 sequences are LNHDA and SQIVND (reference sequence). There are 17 residues in the CDR3. V dropped 5 bases and J dropped 1 base, with 15 bases sitting between them. The CDR3 loop reads CASSWRHELSGANVLTF. Written as DNA, the CDR3 is TGTGCCAGTAGTTGGCGACACGAGCTGTCTGGGGCCAACGTCCTGACTTTC.

The chain has TRBV9 and TRBJ1-5; possible D gene TRBD1, 5 bases. CDR1 is SGDLS, CDR2 YYNGEE, per germline. This CDR3 spans 15 amino acids. The germline V and J ends were trimmed by 1 base and 5 bases, with 13 bases remaining between them. Here the CDR3 reads CASSVSGTADQPQHF. The CDR3 nucleotides are TGTGCCAGCAGCGTATCCGGGACCGCAGATCAGCCCCAGCATTTT.

This clone was recorded only once. The chain couples TRBV3-1 (or the pseudogene TRBV3-2) to TRBJ1-4, with a weak D call TRBD1 (5 bases). Trimming stripped 4 bases from V and 8 bases from J, with 17 bases between. Per germline, CDR1 LGHDT and CDR2 YNNKEL (reference sequence). This CDR3 contains 15 residues. The CDR3 sequence is CASSRAGGVGEKLFF. The CDR3 DNA reads TGTGCCAGCAGCCGGGCGGGAGGGGTCGGAGAAAAACTGTTTTTT.

The gene calls are TRBV11-1 and TRBJ2-7; TRBD1 or TRBD2 may be the D gene (5 bases each). The CDR3 extends over 13 amino acids. The ends were cut back, 3 bases at V and 7 bases at J, with 13 bases in the middle. Per germline, CDR1 SGHAT and CDR2 FQDESV (reference sequence). The CDR3 here is CASSLGPPREQYF. The CDR3 nucleotides read TGTGCCAGCAGCTTGGGACCGCCGAGGGAGCAGTACTTC.